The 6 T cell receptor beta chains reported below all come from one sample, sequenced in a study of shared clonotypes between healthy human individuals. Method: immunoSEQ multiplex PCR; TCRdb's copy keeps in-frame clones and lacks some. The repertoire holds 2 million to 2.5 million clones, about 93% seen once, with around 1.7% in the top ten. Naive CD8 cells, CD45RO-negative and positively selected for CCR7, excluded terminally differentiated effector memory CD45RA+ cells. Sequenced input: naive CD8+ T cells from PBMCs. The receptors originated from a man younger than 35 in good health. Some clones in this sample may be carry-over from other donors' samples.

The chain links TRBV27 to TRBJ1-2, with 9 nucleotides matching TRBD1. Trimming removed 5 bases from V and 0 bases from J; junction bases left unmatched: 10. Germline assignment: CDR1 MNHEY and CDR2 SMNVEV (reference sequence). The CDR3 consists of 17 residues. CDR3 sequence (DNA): TGTGCCAGCAGTCCGATACAGGGGGCTAAAGCTAACTATGGCTACACCTTC. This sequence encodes CASSPIQGAKANYGYTF.

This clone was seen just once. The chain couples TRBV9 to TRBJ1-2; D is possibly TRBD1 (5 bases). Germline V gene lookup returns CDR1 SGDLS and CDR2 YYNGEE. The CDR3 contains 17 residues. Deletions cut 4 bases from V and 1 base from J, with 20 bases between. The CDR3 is CASSSRSTASFNYGYTF. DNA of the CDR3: TGTGCCAGCAGCTCTCGGTCGACAGCTTCTTTTAACTATGGCTACACCTTC. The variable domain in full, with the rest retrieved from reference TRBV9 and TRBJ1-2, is DSGVTQTPKHLITATGQRVTLRCSPRSGDLSVYWYQQSLDQGLQFLIQYYNGEERAKGNILERFSAQQFPDLHSELNLSSLELGDSALYFCASSSRSTASFNYGYTFGSGTRLTVV.

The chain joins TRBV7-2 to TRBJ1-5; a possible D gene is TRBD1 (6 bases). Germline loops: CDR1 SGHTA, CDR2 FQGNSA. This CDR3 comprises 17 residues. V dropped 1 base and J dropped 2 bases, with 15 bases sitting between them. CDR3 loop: CASSLEFRGARNQPQHF. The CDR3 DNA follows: TGTGCCAGCAGCTTAGAGTTCCGGGGGGCTCGCAATCAGCCCCAGCATTTT.

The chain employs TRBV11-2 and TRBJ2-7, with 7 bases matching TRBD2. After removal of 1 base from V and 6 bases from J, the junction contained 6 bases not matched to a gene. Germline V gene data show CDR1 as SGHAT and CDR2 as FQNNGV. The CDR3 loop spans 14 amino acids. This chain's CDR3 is CASSLAGGTFEQYF. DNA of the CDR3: TGTGCCAGCAGCTTAGCGGGAGGCACCTTCGAGCAGTACTTC.

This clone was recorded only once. As DNA, the CDR3 is TGTGCCAGCACCCCAGTTAGTAGCGGGAGACGGCAAGAGACCCAGTACTTC. Its translation: CASTPVSSGRRQETQYF. The J gene is TRBJ2-5, the V gene TRBV27; 9 bases fit TRBD2. CDR3 size: 17 residues. The trim removed 7 bases at V and 2 bases at J, leaving 14 bases unmatched. Germline V gene lookup returns CDR1 MNHEY and CDR2 SMNVEV (reference sequence).

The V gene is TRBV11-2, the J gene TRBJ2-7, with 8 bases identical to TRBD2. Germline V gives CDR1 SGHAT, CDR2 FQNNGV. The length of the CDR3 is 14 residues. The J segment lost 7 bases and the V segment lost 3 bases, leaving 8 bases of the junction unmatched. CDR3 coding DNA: TGTGCCAGCAGCTTCTCGGGAGGGCCGGGTGAGCAGTACTTC. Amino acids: CASSFSGGPGEQYF.